Following are 17 T cell receptor beta chains from one sample sequenced in a study of T cell responses to AZD1222 COVID-19 vaccine. Data came from immunoSEQ multiplex PCR; TCRdb stores just in-frame clones and leaves some out. The table lists tens of thousands of clones, roughly 84% of them singletons, with less than 25% in the top ten. This specimen was peripheral blood, taken on day 0 of AZD1222 vaccination. These receptor sequences come from an adult in good health.

In its sample, this clone was seen a few times. V and J are TRBV9 and TRBJ2-3, with 8 bases that match TRBD2. Germline V CDR1 and CDR2: SGDLS, YYNGEE. V lost 1 base to trimming and J lost 4 bases; unmatched junction nucleotides: 8. The CDR3 has 16 amino acids. The CDR3 nucleotides are TGTGCCAGCAGCGTAATTTCGGGGGGGCGGTCAGATACGCAGTATTTT. This codes for CASSVISGGRSDTQYF.

As DNA, the CDR3 is TGTGCCAGTGACGGCGGGTACCGGGGAGATACGCAGTATTTT. Amino acid sequence: CASDGGYRGDTQYF. This rearrangement joins TRBV19 to TRBJ2-3; the D gene is possibly TRBD2 (5 bases). Trimming shortened V by 8 bases and J by 5 bases, and 17 bases separated the two germline ends. The CDR3 loop spans 14 amino acids. Per germline, CDR1 LNHDA and CDR2 SQIVND (reference sequence).

For this clone: The same CDR3 also results from other DNA sequences found in this sample. V is TRBV6-2 or TRBV6-3 and J is TRBJ2-3; unclear D gene. Trimming removed 0 bases at V and 5 bases at J, with 0 bases between. Per the germline V gene, CDR1 is MNHEY and CDR2 is SVGEGT. This CDR3 is built from 11 residues. CDR3 protein: CASSYSDTQYF. The CDR3 coding sequence is TGTGCCAGCAGTTACTCAGATACGCAGTATTTT.

The CDR3 nucleotides read TGCGCCAGCAGCCCCAATAGCGGGGGGGCCGGCGAGCAGTACTTC. Its protein is CASSPNSGGAGEQYF. The V call is TRBV5-1, the J call TRBJ2-7, with 11 bases matching TRBD2. V lost 4 bases to trimming and J lost 6 bases; unmatched junction nucleotides: 9. The CDR3 runs 15 residues. Germline CDR1 reads SGHRS; CDR2 reads YFSETQ.

J is TRBJ2-1 and V is TRBV27; D perhaps matches TRBD2 (5 bases). Per the germline V gene, CDR1 is MNHEY and CDR2 is SMNVEV (reference sequence). V dropped 3 bases and J dropped 6 bases, with 9 bases sitting between them. The CDR3 runs 13 residues. The CDR3 loop reads CASSFLAPNEQFF. For the CDR3, the DNA is TGTGCCAGCAGTTTCCTAGCCCCCAATGAGCAGTTCTTC.

This clone was counted between two and nine times. The chain employs TRBV4-2 and TRBJ1-4; maybe TRBD1 (5 bases). CDR3 size: 16 residues. Trimming removed 3 bases at V and 6 bases at J, with 17 bases between. Germline V gene sequence: CDR1 LGHNA, CDR2 YNFKEQ. CDR3 sequence: CASSQGESRQYEKLFF. Written as DNA, the CDR3 is TGTGCCAGCAGCCAGGGGGAAAGCAGGCAGTATGAAAAACTGTTTTTT.

The chain links TRBV3-1 (or the pseudogene TRBV3-2) to TRBJ2-1; 8 nucleotides align to TRBD2. The junction had 4 bases not matched to a gene; V was cut back by 2 bases and J by 13 bases. CDR1 and CDR2 (germline): LGHDT, YNNKEL (reference sequence). CDR3 length equals 12 residues. This CDR3 reads CASSQREGSQFF. CDR3 in DNA: TGTGCCAGCAGCCAACGGGAGGGGTCACAGTTCTTC.

The rearrangement uses TRBV5-1 and TRBJ2-7, with D possibly called TRBD1 or TRBD2 (6 bases each). V was clipped by 4 bases and J by 2 bases, with 10 bases between them. Germline-derived CDR1 and CDR2 are SGHRS and YFSETQ. The CDR3 is made up of 13 amino acids. This CDR3 reads CASSPGATYEQYF. CDR3 coding DNA: TGCGCCAGCAGCCCGGGGGCTACCTACGAGCAGTACTTC.

This chain uses TRBV28 with TRBJ1-3; no reliable D call. CDR1 MDHEN and CDR2 SYDVKM come from the germline V gene. CDR3 length: 10 amino acids. The CDR3: CATSGNTIYF. The CDR3 DNA sequence: TGTGCAACGTCTGGAAACACCATATATTTT.

The V call is TRBV2, the J call TRBJ1-5; TRBD1 matches at 11 bases. CDR3 size: 15 residues. V shed 6 bases and J 6 bases; nucleotides not matched to a gene: 7. In germline, CDR1 is SNHLY, CDR2 FYNNEI. CDR3 sequence (DNA): TGTGCCAGCAGCGGAGGACAGGGGGCCGGTCAGCCCCAGCATTTT. This encodes CASSGGQGAGQPQHF.

This clone was seen a few times. V and J are TRBV13 and TRBJ1-5; weak D call: TRBD1 (6 bases). V dropped 5 bases and J dropped 6 bases, with 14 bases sitting between them. CDR3 length: 14 amino acids. Germline V gives CDR1 PRHDT, CDR2 FYEKMQ (reference sequence). The CDR3 nucleotides are TGTGCCAGCAGCCAAGGGGGGGGAAGTCAGCCCCAGCATTTT. It specifies CASSQGGGSQPQHF.

The gene calls are TRBV19 and TRBJ2-3; D call uncertain. Looked up from germline, CDR1 is LNHDA and CDR2 is SQIVND (reference sequence). Between the trimmed V and J ends, which lost 3 bases and 2 bases, there was a span of 12 bases. The CDR3 is 15 residues long. CDR3 nucleotides: TGTGCCAGTAGTATTACCTCCCTCTCCACAGATACGCAGTATTTT. Translation: CASSITSLSTDTQYF.

The CDR3 region is CASSEPGTGLYGYTF. In DNA form, the CDR3 reads TGTGCCAGCAGTGAACCGGGGACAGGTCTCTATGGCTACACCTTC. The rearrangement uses TRBV2 and TRBJ1-2; 8 nucleotides align to TRBD1. The CDR3 is 15 amino acids. The V gene's germline CDR1 is SNHLY and CDR2 FYNNEI. V trimming: 2 bases; J trimming: 4 bases; junction bases outside the gene matches: 6. The entire variable domain, with the rest obtained from reference TRBV2 and TRBJ1-2, is as follows: EPEVTQTPSHQVTQMGQEVILRCVPISNHLYFYWYRQILGQKVEFLVSFYNNEISEKSEIFDDQFSVERPDGSNFTLKIRSTKLEDSAMYFCASSEPGTGLYGYTFGSGTRLTVV.

This clone has only one observation. The chain joins TRBV9 to TRBJ1-6; TRBD1 might be the D (6 bases). The length of the CDR3 is 19 residues. Germline-derived CDR1 and CDR2 are SGDLS and YYNGEE. V lost 0 bases and J 0 bases, leaving 16 bases between the germline ends. DNA of the CDR3: TGTGCCAGCAGCGTAGGGTCAGGGGCCTCCGTCTCCTATAATTCACCCCTCCACTTT. Translated, it gives CASSVGSGASVSYNSPLHF.

This clone appeared a single time. The chain employs TRBV12-3 or TRBV12-4 and TRBJ2-3; tentatively, D is TRBD2 (6 bases). V lost 3 bases and J lost 11, with 9 bases in between. The CDR3 consists of 11 residues. The CDR3 here is CASSFTSRQYF. In DNA form, the CDR3 reads TGTGCCAGCAGTTTTACTAGCCGGCAGTATTTT.

The chain employs TRBV19 and TRBJ2-3; D possibly corresponds to TRBD1 (6 bases). Germline V gene data show CDR1 as LNHDA and CDR2 as SQIVND (reference sequence). This CDR3 comprises 14 residues. Trimming shortened V by 7 bases and J by 4 bases, and 15 bases separated the two germline ends. CDR3 nucleotides: TGTGCCAGTACCCTCCAGGGGACATCAGATACGCAGTATTTT. Its translation: CASTLQGTSDTQYF. Together with reference TRBV19 and TRBJ2-3, the CDR3 gives the full variable domain: DGGITQSPKYLFRKEGQNVTLSCEQNLNHDAMYWYRQDPGQGLRLIYYSQIVNDFQKGDIAEGYSVSREKKESFPLTVTSAQKNPTAFYLCASTLQGTSDTQYFGPGTRLTVL.

V is TRBV30 and J is TRBJ1-2; tentative D call: TRBD1 (5 bases). The CDR3 spans 13 residues. CDR1 is GTSNPN and CDR2 is SVGIG in the germline V gene (reference sequence). V gave up 0 bases and J gave up 8 bases, with 13 bases separating them. The CDR3 bases are TGTGCCTGGAGTGTATTGGGGGATGGGGGCTACACCTTC. It translates to CAWSVLGDGGYTF.